This passage covers 24 T cell receptor beta chains from one sample sequenced in a study of blood T cell repertoires in COVID-19. Generated by immunoSEQ multiplex PCR, the TCRdb table keeps only in-frame clones and is missing some. The sample shows approximately 330,000 clones, approximately 90% of them seen only once. The sample taken for sequencing was peripheral blood. These receptors were obtained from a young man with COVID-19, enrolled during active disease.

The rearrangement uses TRBV7-8 and TRBJ2-1; no definite D call. CDR1 is SGHVS and CDR2 is FQNEAQ in the germline V gene. V was shortened by 0 bases and J by 5 bases, with 5 bases between the two germline ends. The CDR3 has 13 residues. CDR3 residues: CASSLALHNEQFF. The CDR3, as DNA: TGTGCCAGCAGCTTAGCGCTACACAATGAGCAGTTCTTC.

The chain joins TRBV5-1 to TRBJ1-2; 7 bases are a match to TRBD1. With 3 bases clipped from V and 0 bases from J, the junction kept 5 bases outside the gene matches. From germline, CDR1 is SGHRS and CDR2 YFSETQ. This CDR3 spans 15 amino acids. CDR3 in amino acids: CASSSWTGPNYGYTF. CDR3 DNA: TGCGCCAGCAGCTCCTGGACAGGACCTAACTATGGCTACACCTTC.

The V and J genes are TRBV28 and TRBJ2-7, with TRBD1 as a possible D gene (5 bases). This CDR3 has 15 residues. V was trimmed by 0 bases and J by 5 bases, leaving 14 bases between them. Per the germline V gene, CDR1 is MDHEN and CDR2 is SYDVKM. CDR3 amino acids: CASSLWTPTEHEQYF. The CDR3 DNA reads as TGTGCCAGCAGTTTATGGACACCGACAGAACACGAGCAGTACTTC.

J is TRBJ1-2 and V is TRBV11-2; a weak D match, TRBD1 (6 bases). With 5 bases removed from V and 3 bases from J, the gap between germline ends came to 22 bases. Germline-derived CDR1 and CDR2 are SGHAT and FQNNGV. The CDR3 is 17 residues long. CDR3 loop: CASSRELGQIFHYGYTF. The CDR3 DNA reads as TGTGCCAGCAGCAGAGAACTCGGACAGATCTTCCACTATGGCTACACCTTC.

CDR3 coding DNA: TGTGCCAGCAGCTTGGGGCCGGGATATAGCAATCAGCCCCAGCATTTT. This gives the protein CASSLGPGYSNQPQHF. J is TRBJ1-5 and V is TRBV5-5; no firm D call. This CDR3 contains 16 residues. V was clipped by 0 bases and J by 0 bases, with 10 bases between them. Germline CDR1 is SGHKS and CDR2 is YYEKEE (reference sequence).

The gene calls are TRBV2 and TRBJ2-1; 7 nucleotides line up with TRBD1. This CDR3 spans 15 amino acids. CDR1 is SNHLY and CDR2 is FYNNEI in the germline V gene. Trimming cost V 3 bases and J 5 bases; bases outside gene matches: 7. For the CDR3, the DNA is TGTGCCAGCAGTGATAACAGGGGACGTAACAATGAGCAGTTCTTC. Translated: CASSDNRGRNNEQFF.

The chain combines TRBV7-8 with TRBJ2-1; tentative D call: TRBD1 (8 bases). Germline loops: CDR1 SGHVS, CDR2 FQNEAQ. The CDR3 is 17 amino acids. Trimming removed 2 bases at V and 5 bases at J, with 19 bases between. As DNA, the CDR3 is TGTGCCAGCAGCTTAAAGGGGGGGGACAGGAGACACAATGAGCAGTTCTTC. Translating it yields CASSLKGGDRRHNEQFF. The variable domain in full, with the rest retrieved from reference TRBV7-8 and TRBJ2-1, is GAGVSQSPRYKVAKRGQDVALRCDPISGHVSLFWYQQALGQGPEFLTYFQNEAQLDKSGLPSDRFFAERPEGSVSTLKIQRTQQEDSAVYLCASSLKGGDRRHNEQFFGPGTRLTVL.

This rearrangement joins TRBV18 to TRBJ2-7; TRBD1 agrees at 7 bases. The junction had 11 bases not matched to a gene; V was cut back by 4 bases and J by 5 bases. This CDR3 is built from 15 residues. CDR1 is KGHSH and CDR2 is LQKENI in the germline V gene. The CDR3 loop is CASSHRDSLMDEQYF. CDR3 bases: TGTGCCAGCTCACACCGGGACAGCCTAATGGACGAGCAGTACTTC. Looking up the rest from reference TRBV18 and TRBJ2-7 gives the full variable domain: NAGVMQNPRHLVRRRGQEARLRCSPMKGHSHVYWYRQLPEEGLKFMVYLQKENIIDESGMPKERFSAEFPKEGPSILRIQQVVRGDSAAYFCASSHRDSLMDEQYFGPGTRLTVT.

The chain has TRBV5-1 and TRBJ1-2, with D possibly being TRBD1 (5 bases). The CDR3 runs to 15 residues. Trimming pared 4 bases from V and 1 base from J, leaving 14 bases between. CDR1 is SGHRS and CDR2 is YFSETQ in the germline V gene. Here the CDR3 DNA reads TGCGCCAGCAGCACCAGCACAGGCAATAACTATGGCTACACCTTC. It codes for CASSTSTGNNYGYTF.

The V gene is TRBV6-2 or TRBV6-3, the J gene TRBJ2-5; 11 bases match TRBD2. CDR1 is MNHEY, CDR2 SVGEGT, per germline. J was trimmed by 5 bases and V by 4 bases; bases with no gene match: 6. This CDR3 comprises 15 residues. CDR3: CASSSGTSGPETQYF. The DNA of the CDR3 is TGTGCCAGCAGTTCCGGGACTAGCGGTCCGGAGACCCAGTACTTC.

V gene TRBV5-1 combines with J gene TRBJ2-1, with 9 nucleotides matching TRBD2. V dropped 2 bases and J dropped 7; count of bases not matched to a gene: 7. The CDR3 totals 15 residues. Germline V gene data show CDR1 as SGHRS and CDR2 as YFSETQ. CDR3 bases: TGCGCCAGCAGCTTAACCGTAGCGGGGGTGAATGAGCAGTTCTTC. Its protein is CASSLTVAGVNEQFF. Based on the CDR3 plus reference TRBV5-1 and TRBJ2-1, the full variable domain is KAGVTQTPRYLIKTRGQQVTLSCSPISGHRSVSWYQQTPGQGLQFLFEYFSETQRNKGNFPGRFSGRQFSNSRSEMNVSTLELGDSALYLCASSLTVAGVNEQFFGPGTRLTVL.

The genes are TRBV7-3 and TRBJ2-1; 12 positions match TRBD1. The ends lost 0 bases at V and 8 bases at J; junction bases unmatched: 5. The CDR3 is 16 amino acids. CDR1 and CDR2 from the germline V gene are SGHTA and FQGTGA. Here the CDR3 reads CASSLTGQGAVDEQFF. CDR3 bases: TGTGCCAGCAGCTTAACGGGACAGGGGGCGGTCGATGAGCAGTTCTTC. Combining the CDR3 with reference TRBV7-3 and TRBJ2-1 gives the whole variable domain GAGVSQTPSNKVTEKGKYVELRCDPISGHTALYWYRQSLGQGPEFLIYFQGTGAADDSGLPNDRFFAVRPEGSVSTLKIQRTERGDSAVYLCASSLTGQGAVDEQFFGPGTRLTVL.

This clone was picked up a small number of times. The gene calls are TRBV4-1 and TRBJ2-7, with 8 bases aligning to TRBD2. V lost 0 bases to trimming and J lost 2 bases; unmatched junction nucleotides: 9. Germline V lookup: CDR1 MGHRA, CDR2 YSYEKL. The CDR3 covers 17 residues. This CDR3 reads CASSQDGWREETYEQYF. In DNA form, the CDR3 reads TGCGCCAGCAGCCAAGATGGTTGGCGGGAGGAAACCTACGAGCAGTACTTC.

The J gene is TRBJ2-7, the V gene TRBV5-4; D perhaps matches TRBD2 (5 bases). Trimming shortened V by 3 bases and J by 1 base, and 11 bases separated the two germline ends. Germline CDR1 reads SGHNT; CDR2 reads YYREEE (reference sequence). The CDR3 covers 14 residues. CDR3 coding DNA: TGTGCCAGCAGCTCGCGGGCTACTTCCTACGAGCAGTACTTC. Translating it yields CASSSRATSYEQYF.

This rearrangement joins TRBV7-3 to TRBJ2-3; no clear D gene. V lost 2 bases to trimming and J lost 2 bases, with 8 bases between them. Germline V gene lookup returns CDR1 SGHTA and CDR2 FQGTGA. This CDR3 contains 14 residues. In DNA form, the CDR3 reads TGTGCCAGCAGCTTAGATGGCTCCACAGATACGCAGTATTTT. As protein: CASSLDGSTDTQYF.

The chain carries TRBV29-1 and TRBJ1-1; D remains ambiguous. The CDR3 covers 11 residues. V lost 6 bases and J lost 2, with 7 bases in between. CDR1 and CDR2 (germline): SQVTM, ANQGSEA. The CDR3 bases are TGCAGCGTGGAGGGAAACACTGAAGCTTTCTTT. It encodes CSVEGNTEAFF.

The CDR3 DNA is TGTGCCAGCAGCCCCCGGCAGGGCTTTTACTCTGGGGCCAACGTCCTGACTTTC. Amino acids: CASSPRQGFYSGANVLTF. The rearrangement links TRBV11-3 to TRBJ2-6; D may be TRBD1 (5 bases). This CDR3 is built from 18 residues. V lost 5 bases, J lost 0 bases, and 17 bases lay in between. Germline CDR1 reads SGHNT; CDR2 reads YENEEA.

The chain employs TRBV12-3 or TRBV12-4 and TRBJ1-1; TRBD1 matches at 8 bases. The V segment lost 6 bases and the J segment 8 bases; nucleotides outside the gene matches: 5. The CDR3 extends over 12 amino acids. CDR3 coding DNA: TGTGCCAGCAGCTTGACAGGGGACGAAGCTTTCTTT. Translating gives CASSLTGDEAFF.

This clone has just one count. CDR3 nucleotide sequence: TGTGCCTGGAGTGTACCTCGGCCTAGCGGACAAGAGACCCAGTACTTC. Amino acids: CAWSVPRPSGQETQYF. The V gene is TRBV30, the J gene TRBJ2-5; 7 bases align to TRBD2. Trimming removed 0 bases from V and 2 bases from J; junction bases left unmatched: 9. Germline CDR1 is GTSNPN and CDR2 is SVGIG (reference sequence). The CDR3 is 16 amino acids.

This chain connects TRBV5-4 to TRBJ1-1; D is undetermined. In germline, CDR1 is SGHNT, CDR2 YYREEE (reference sequence). Trimming cost V 4 bases and J 7 bases, with 14 bases left between them. This CDR3 has 13 residues. This CDR3 reads CASSRDYRNEAFF. The CDR3 DNA reads TGTGCCAGCAGCCGAGATTACCGTAATGAAGCTTTCTTT. The full variable domain, rest sourced from reference TRBV5-4 and TRBJ1-1, is ETGVTQSPTHLIKTRGQQVTLRCSSQSGHNTVSWYQQALGQGPQFIFQYYREEENGRGNFPPRFSGLQFPNYSSELNVNALELDDSALYLCASSRDYRNEAFFGQGTRLTVV.

The chain carries TRBV5-8 and TRBJ2-1; D uncertain. CDR3 length: 15 amino acids. Germline CDR1 SGHTS, CDR2 YDEGEE. V was shortened by 3 bases and J by 4 bases, with 14 bases between the two germline ends. The CDR3 loop reads CASSSDIPSYNEQFF. The CDR3 coding sequence is TGTGCCAGCAGCTCAGACATTCCCTCTTACAATGAGCAGTTCTTC.

V and J are TRBV6-6 and TRBJ1-2; 8 bases align to TRBD1. The CDR3 consists of 16 residues. Germline V gene sequence: CDR1 MNHNY, CDR2 SVGAGI (reference sequence). Unmatched junction bases numbered 14, after V lost 6 bases and J lost 5 bases. The CDR3 protein is CASRRSRQGTMYGYTF. The CDR3 DNA reads as TGTGCCAGCAGGCGATCGAGACAGGGGACGATGTATGGCTACACCTTC.

The CDR3 protein is CASSLFPALLAGGPENIQYF. In nucleotides, the CDR3 is TGTGCCAGCAGTTTATTCCCCGCCTTACTAGCGGGAGGGCCTGAGAACATTCAGTACTTC. The chain joins TRBV28 to TRBJ2-4, with 13 nucleotides matching TRBD2. After removal of 1 base from V and 7 bases from J, the junction contained 16 bases not matched to a gene. Looked up from germline, CDR1 is MDHEN and CDR2 is SYDVKM. The CDR3 totals 20 residues. The full variable domain, completed using reference TRBV28 and TRBJ2-4, is DVKVTQSSRYLVKRTGEKVFLECVQDMDHENMFWYRQDPGLGLRLIYFSYDVKMKEKGDIPEGYSVSREKKERFSLILESASTNQTSMYLCASSLFPALLAGGPENIQYFGAGTRLSVL.

The genes are TRBV7-8 and TRBJ2-1; perhaps TRBD1 as D (6 bases). Germline values: CDR1 SGHVS, CDR2 FQNEAQ. Trimming took 1 base from V and 3 from J, leaving 16 bases between them. The CDR3 runs to 17 residues. CDR3 sequence: CASSLEALGQLYNEQFF. The CDR3 region has the DNA TGTGCCAGCAGCTTAGAGGCCCTCGGACAGCTCTACAATGAGCAGTTCTTC.